This T cell receptor beta chain came from a study of blood T cell repertoires in COVID-19. About the research overall: Sample material is recorded as cDNA or gDNA derived from T cells, B-cell-depleted T cells, or PBMCs.

In terms of age and location, participants ranged from roughly 18 to 100 years and lived in about two dozen US areas. Under the authors' procedure: Amplification of reference gene primers was used by the study to estimate nucleated cell counts. Only in-frame clones appear in the TCRdb table, and some are missing; sequencing was by immunoSEQ multiplex PCR. V, J and clone size reflect that table, while D and trimming were determined from the DNA. The sample carries under 300,000 clones, around 89% recorded once. V shed 3 bases and J shed 0 bases, with 14 bases lying between them. The germline V gene has CDR1 MNHNS and CDR2 SASEGT. The length of the CDR3 is 16 residues.

The sequenced material came from PBMCs or T cells enriched from blood (not recorded which). The rearrangement joins TRBV6-1 to TRBJ1-1, with D tentatively TRBD1 (5 bases). This TCR was sampled from a woman aged 50 to 65 who had recovered from COVID-19. The CDR3 DNA reads TGTGCCAGCAGTGAGGTAAGGGGTTGGATGAACACTGAAGCTTTCTTT. Translating it yields CASSEVRGWMNTEAFF.